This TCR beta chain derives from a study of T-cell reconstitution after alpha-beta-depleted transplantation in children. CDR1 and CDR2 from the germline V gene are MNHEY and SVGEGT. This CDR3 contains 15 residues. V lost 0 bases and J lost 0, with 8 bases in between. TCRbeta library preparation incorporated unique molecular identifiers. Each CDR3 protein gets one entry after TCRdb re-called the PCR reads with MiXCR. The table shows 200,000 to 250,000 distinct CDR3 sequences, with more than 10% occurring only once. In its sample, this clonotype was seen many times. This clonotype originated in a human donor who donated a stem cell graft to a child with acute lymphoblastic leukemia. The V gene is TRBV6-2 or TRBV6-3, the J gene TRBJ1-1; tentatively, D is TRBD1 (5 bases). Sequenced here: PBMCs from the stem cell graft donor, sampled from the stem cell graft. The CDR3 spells CASSYSVDMNTEAFF. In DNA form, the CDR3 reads TGTGCCAGCAGTTACTCGGTGGACATGAACACTGAAGCTTTCTTT.